These 23 T cell receptor beta chains originate from one sample sequenced in a study of T-cell memory formation after mild COVID-19. TCRdb passed the 5' RACE reads through MiXCR, listing each CDR3 protein once. The data contain around 310,000 distinct CDR3 sequences, 15% to 20% of them singletons. The sequenced material came from PBMCs or a T cell subset sorted from them (not recorded which). These receptors came from a man between 18 and 29 years old who had mild COVID-19 (a few samples of this study predate the infection). Cell type and time point are not known.

The genes are TRBV12-3 or TRBV12-4 and TRBJ2-5; 7 bases match TRBD2. After removal of 7 bases from V and 5 bases from J, the junction contained 13 bases not matched to a gene. The CDR3 is made up of 15 amino acids. The CDR3 region is CASTLGPGGGETQYF. In DNA, the CDR3 is TGTGCCAGCACCCTAGGTCCGGGGGGAGGGGAGACCCAGTACTTC.

CDR3 in DNA: TGCGCCAGCAGCTTGACGGGAGTCGTAGCCAAAAACATTCAGTACTTC. Translated, it gives CASSLTGVVAKNIQYF. The chain recombines TRBV5-1 with TRBJ2-4; a weak D match, TRBD2 (6 bases). Looked up from germline, CDR1 is SGHRS and CDR2 is YFSETQ. There are 16 residues in the CDR3. Trimming removed 1 base from V and 0 bases from J, with 11 bases in between.

This chain uses TRBV24-1 with TRBJ2-1; D is undetermined. The CDR3 extends over 14 amino acids. Trimming left V 4 bases short and J 6 bases short, with 12 bases between. CDR1 and CDR2 from the germline V gene are KGHDR and SFDVKD. CDR3 amino acids: CATSEWEQGNEQFF. CDR3 DNA: TGTGCCACCAGTGAGTGGGAACAAGGCAATGAGCAGTTCTTC.

The chain is built from TRBV6-5 and TRBJ1-6, with 9 bases aligning to TRBD1. Germline CDR1 reads MNHEY; CDR2 reads SVGAGI. V lost 2 bases, J lost 7 bases, and 3 bases stayed unmatched. The CDR3 extends over 15 amino acids. The CDR3 reads CASSYQGTGNSPLHF. DNA for the CDR3: TGTGCCAGCAGTTACCAAGGGACAGGGAATTCACCCCTCCACTTT.

The J gene is TRBJ2-2, the V gene TRBV5-1; D may be TRBD1 or TRBD2 (5 bases each). Trimming stripped 3 bases from V and 2 bases from J, with 8 bases between. Germline CDR1 is SGHRS and CDR2 is YFSETQ. CDR3 length equals 14 residues. The CDR3 DNA is TGCGCCAGCAGCTGGGACCCTAACACCGGGGAGCTGTTTTTT. It translates to CASSWDPNTGELFF.

This clonotype has a count of ten or more. The rearrangement links TRBV3-1 to TRBJ1-1, with D unclear. Germline V gives CDR1 LGHDT, CDR2 YNNKEL (reference sequence). V lost 0 bases and J lost 10, with 9 bases in between. The CDR3 loop spans 12 amino acids. CDR3 nucleotides: TGTGCCAGCAGCCAAGAGGCACAGCGAGCTTTCTTT. It codes for CASSQEAQRAFF.

In this sample, this clonotype turned up a few times. This chain joins TRBV7-2 and TRBJ2-1, with TRBD2 matching over 7 bases. Germline CDR1 and CDR2: SGHTA and FQGNSA. CDR3 size: 15 residues. The junction had 7 bases not matched to a gene; V was cut back by 5 bases and J by 3 bases. This chain's CDR3 is CASSPERGSYNEQFF. The CDR3 nucleotides are TGTGCCAGCAGCCCCGAGCGGGGCAGCTACAATGAGCAGTTCTTC.

J is TRBJ2-7 and V is TRBV6-6; possible D gene TRBD1, 6 bases. Trimming shortened V by 6 bases and J by 6 bases, and 15 bases separated the two germline ends. This CDR3 comprises 13 residues. Germline lookup yields CDR1 MNHNY and CDR2 SVGAGI (reference sequence). The CDR3 spells CASSEQGESEQYF. The CDR3 coding sequence is TGTGCCAGCAGCGAACAGGGAGAAAGCGAGCAGTACTTC.

A few counts support this clonotype. V and J are TRBV4-3 and TRBJ2-7; 7 nucleotides agree with TRBD2. The CDR3 is 18 amino acids. With 3 bases clipped from V and 2 bases from J, the junction kept 16 bases outside the gene matches. Germline V gives CDR1 LGHNA, CDR2 YSLEER. The CDR3 DNA reads TGCGCCAGCAGCCACCAACTCGGGACTGCGGGGGAGCCCTACGAGCAGTACTTC. Translating gives CASSHQLGTAGEPYEQYF.

The rearrangement links TRBV6-2 or TRBV6-3 to TRBJ1-1; tentatively, D is TRBD1 (5 bases). Per the germline V gene, CDR1 is MNHEY and CDR2 is SVGEGT. The V and J ends lost 6 bases and 4 bases respectively, with 12 bases between them. The CDR3 loop spans 13 amino acids. Written as DNA, the CDR3 is TGTGCCAGCAGATTGATGGGGGGCACTGAAGCTTTCTTT. This codes for CASRLMGGTEAFF.

In this sample, this clonotype turned up many times. The V gene is TRBV12-3 or TRBV12-4, the J gene TRBJ2-3, with TRBD1 matching 7 bases. V dropped 4 bases and J dropped 1; count of bases not matched to a gene: 5. The CDR3 length is 15 residues. The CDR3 sequence: CASSSETGRTDTQYF. The DNA for the CDR3 is TGTGCCAGCAGTTCCGAGACAGGGCGCACAGATACGCAGTATTTT.

This clonotype was seen only a few times. This chain connects TRBV5-1 to TRBJ1-2; D remains ambiguous. The germline V gene has CDR1 SGHRS and CDR2 YFSETQ. The V end was cut by 0 bases, the J end by 8 bases, with 14 bases between. CDR3 length: 14 residues. The CDR3 loop is CASSLESPLGGYTF. Written as DNA, the CDR3 is TGCGCCAGCAGCTTGGAATCCCCCCTCGGAGGCTACACCTTC.

This clonotype was detected many times. The chain recombines TRBV7-2 with TRBJ1-1; TRBD1 agrees at 8 bases. V trimming: 5 bases; J trimming: 7 bases; junction bases outside the gene matches: 12. In germline, CDR1 is SGHTA, CDR2 FQGNSA. The CDR3 covers 15 residues. The CDR3 here is CASSPRGQGAYEAFF. The CDR3 DNA follows: TGTGCCAGCAGCCCGAGGGGGCAGGGGGCTTATGAAGCTTTCTTT.

This clonotype showed up just a few times. J is TRBJ2-1 and V is TRBV27, with D perhaps matching TRBD2 (6 bases). The CDR3 covers 16 residues. Per germline, CDR1 MNHEY and CDR2 SMNVEV (reference sequence). Trimming left V 8 bases short and J 7 bases short, with 24 bases between. CDR3 in amino acids: CASPVSRGNSPNEQFF. The CDR3, as DNA: TGTGCCAGCCCAGTCTCCCGGGGGAACTCTCCTAATGAGCAGTTCTTC.

This clonotype was picked up a small number of times. V usage is TRBV10-3 and J usage is TRBJ2-2, with TRBD1 as a possible D gene (6 bases). V lost 4 bases to trimming and J lost 0 bases, with 12 bases between them. CDR1 is ENHRY and CDR2 is SYGVKD in the germline V gene. CDR3 size: 16 residues. The CDR3 bases are TGTGCCATCAGTGCGTCACAGGGATCGAACACCGGGGAGCTGTTTTTT. This sequence encodes CAISASQGSNTGELFF.

V and J are TRBV10-3 and TRBJ2-3; 7 bases line up with TRBD2. The CDR3 is 12 amino acids. Germline V CDR1 and CDR2: ENHRY, SYGVKD. V gave up 6 bases and J gave up 4 bases; unmatched junction bases: 1. The CDR3 loop reads CAISRGADTQYF. For the CDR3, the DNA is TGTGCCATCAGCCGGGGGGCAGATACGCAGTATTTT.

CDR3 protein: CASSPLAWGYTEAFF. The CDR3 nucleotides read TGTGCCAGCAGCCCTTTAGCGTGGGGATACACTGAAGCTTTCTTT. The chain is built from TRBV5-6 and TRBJ1-1, with D unclear. This CDR3 has 15 residues. The germline V gene encodes CDR1 SGHDT and CDR2 YYEEEE. Trimming took 4 bases from V and 3 from J, leaving 16 bases between them.

This clonotype was seen more than once but under ten times. The chain uses TRBV4-2 and TRBJ2-5, with a weak D call TRBD2 (5 bases). Germline CDR1 and CDR2: LGHNA and YNFKEQ. The ends were cut back, 0 bases at V and 7 bases at J, with 12 bases in the middle. The CDR3 consists of 14 residues. Written as DNA, the CDR3 is TGTGCCAGCAGCCAAGATTCCGGGGAAAGGACCCAGTACTTC. Amino acids: CASSQDSGERTQYF.

J is TRBJ2-7 and V is TRBV20-1, with a tentative D call TRBD1 (5 bases). Germline V lookup: CDR1 DFQATT, CDR2 SNEGSKA (reference sequence). The CDR3 loop spans 13 amino acids. V lost 3 bases and J lost 1, with 10 bases in between. The CDR3 protein is CSARDILSYEQYV. For the CDR3, the DNA is TGCAGTGCTAGGGACATCCTATCCTACGAGCAGTACGTC.

V gene TRBV18 combines with J gene TRBJ2-1, with 7 bases fitting TRBD1. CDR3 size: 15 residues. Trimming at V came to 4 bases and at J to 0 bases, leaving 3 bases not matched to a gene. Germline values: CDR1 KGHSH, CDR2 LQKENI. CDR3 sequence: CASSRQGDSYNEQFF. CDR3 nucleotides: TGTGCCAGCTCACGCCAGGGGGACTCCTACAATGAGCAGTTCTTC.

This clonotype was recorded at least ten times. This sequence joins TRBV7-3 and TRBJ2-3, with 12 bases identical to TRBD2. V shed 2 bases and J 4 bases; nucleotides not matched to a gene: 1. Germline values: CDR1 SGHTA, CDR2 FQGTGA. CDR3 size: 15 residues. This CDR3 is CASSLSSGGADTQYF. CDR3 sequence (DNA): TGTGCCAGCAGCTTATCTAGCGGGGGGGCAGATACGCAGTATTTT. Full variable domain (outside the CDR3, taken from reference TRBV7-3 and TRBJ2-3): GAGVSQTPSNKVTEKGKYVELRCDPISGHTALYWYRQSLGQGPEFLIYFQGTGAADDSGLPNDRFFAVRPEGSVSTLKIQRTERGDSAVYLCASSLSSGGADTQYFGPGTRLTVL.

This clonotype occurred a few times. The rearrangement uses TRBV7-2 and TRBJ2-3, with no clear D. The length of the CDR3 is 16 residues. Germline CDR1 and CDR2: SGHTA and FQGNSA. The V end was cut by 1 base, the J end by 0 bases, with 11 bases between. CDR3 residues: CASSLVLPTSTDTQYF. In DNA, the CDR3 is TGTGCCAGCAGCTTAGTTCTACCAACTAGCACAGATACGCAGTATTTT.

V gene TRBV6-5 combines with J gene TRBJ2-1; D is perhaps TRBD1 (5 bases). The CDR3 loop spans 13 amino acids. V lost 8 bases and J 2 bases, leaving 10 bases between the germline ends. CDR1 is MNHEY, CDR2 SVGAGI, per germline. In DNA form, the CDR3 reads TGTGCCAGCGGGGCAGTCCCCTACAATGAGCAGTTCTTC. It is translated as CASGAVPYNEQFF.